The next 2 T cell receptor beta chains were all read from a single sample in a study of shared clonotypes between healthy human individuals. The assay was immunoSEQ multiplex PCR, and TCRdb's table has in-frame clones only and misses some. This sample has fewer than 700,000 clones, with around 80% found just once. The sample consisted of PBMCs. These receptors were obtained from a woman in her forties in good health. Some clones in this sample may be carry-over from other donors' samples.

The rearrangement uses TRBV15 and TRBJ1-1; 9 bases are shared with TRBD1. The ends lost 5 bases at V and 3 bases at J; junction bases unmatched: 4. The CDR3 loop spans 14 amino acids. Germline V gene sequence: CDR1 LNHNV, CDR2 YYDKDF (reference sequence). DNA for the CDR3: TGTGCCACCAGCGAGGGGGACAGGGACACTGAAGCTTTCTTT. This encodes CATSEGDRDTEAFF.

This clone has a handful of counts. This rearrangement joins TRBV28 to TRBJ1-1, with TRBD1 matching over 10 bases. Germline lookup yields CDR1 MDHEN and CDR2 SYDVKM. The CDR3 loop spans 16 amino acids. V shed 6 bases, J shed 4 bases, and the junction held 11 bases outside the gene matches. The DNA of the CDR3 is TGTGCCAGCAGAATCGACAGGGGGCTATTGAGCACTGAAGCTTTCTTT. Its protein product is CASRIDRGLLSTEAFF.